These 27 T cell receptor beta chains came from one sample sequenced in a study of CD8+CD57+ T cells in acquired aplastic anemia. Those patients picked for sequencing had displayed CD8+CD57+ cell expansion on flow cytometry. Profiling that covered TCR beta VDJ and CDR3 relied on genomic DNA as its template. TCRdb reprocessed the reads via MiXCR and lists one record per CDR3 protein. The sample records some 170,000 distinct CDR3 sequences, 70% to 80% being singletons. Sequenced material: sorted CD4+, CD8+, or CD8+CD57+ T cells (not recorded which) from PBMCs. The receptors derive from a human donor with aplastic anemia.

This sequence joins TRBV7-2 and TRBJ1-6; D unclear. Germline lookup yields CDR1 SGHTA and CDR2 FQGNSA. The CDR3 extends over 14 amino acids. V was shortened by 3 bases and J by 8 bases, with 11 bases between the two germline ends. CDR3 in amino acids: CASSFGVGDSPLHF. The CDR3 DNA reads as TGTGCCAGCAGCTTCGGGGTTGGAGATTCACCCCTCCACTTT. The full variable domain, completed using reference TRBV7-2 and TRBJ1-6, is GAGVSQSPSNKVTEKGKDVELRCDPISGHTALYWYRQSLGQGLEFLIYFQGNSAPDKSGLPSDRFSAERTGGSVSTLTIQRTQQEDSAVYLCASSFGVGDSPLHFGNGTRLTVT.

The chain recombines TRBV7-8 with TRBJ1-5, with 8 bases fitting TRBD1. Losses at the gene ends were 7 bases for V and 9 bases for J; bases not matched to a gene: 8. CDR3 length: 13 amino acids. Germline CDR1 and CDR2: SGHVS and FQNEAQ. The CDR3 loop reads CASTKDREGPQHF. CDR3 bases: TGTGCCAGCACCAAGGACAGGGAAGGGCCCCAGCATTTT. The complete variable domain, with remaining parts taken from reference TRBV7-8 and TRBJ1-5, reads GAGVSQSPRYKVAKRGQDVALRCDPISGHVSLFWYQQALGQGPEFLTYFQNEAQLDKSGLPSDRFFAERPEGSVSTLKIQRTQQEDSAVYLCASTKDREGPQHFGDGTRLSIL.

The chain has TRBV10-3 and TRBJ2-1, with 8 bases identical to TRBD1. In germline, CDR1 is ENHRY, CDR2 SYGVKD. The CDR3 has 12 residues. V lost 8 bases, J lost 5 bases, and 2 bases stayed unmatched. The CDR3: CAIGQGDNEQFF. CDR3 sequence (DNA): TGTGCCATCGGACAGGGCGACAATGAGCAGTTCTTC.

The V and J genes are TRBV6-1 and TRBJ1-6; 11 bases are a match to TRBD1. The CDR3 has 14 amino acids. V was clipped by 11 bases and J by 4 bases; unmatched bases: 4. The germline CDR1 and CDR2 sequences are MNHNS and SASEGT. The CDR3 DNA reads TGTGCCGTCGGACAGGGGGCTTATAATTCACCCCTCCACTTT. Translated, it gives CAVGQGAYNSPLHF.

The chain has TRBV15 and TRBJ1-3; D uncertain. The length of the CDR3 is 16 residues. V was pared by 3 bases and J by 2 bases, with 14 bases between. Germline CDR1 LNHNV, CDR2 YYDKDF (reference sequence). The CDR3 sequence is CATSSDEAGTGNTIYF. Here the CDR3 DNA reads TGTGCCACCAGCAGCGACGAGGCGGGGACTGGAAACACCATATATTTT.

The chain uses TRBV5-1 and TRBJ2-7; 8 bases align to TRBD1. The CDR3 has 15 residues. Germline assignment: CDR1 SGHRS and CDR2 YFSETQ. J was trimmed by 0 bases and V by 0 bases; bases with no gene match: 2. The DNA of the CDR3 is TGCGCCAGCAGCTTGGCCGGACAGGGCTCCTACGAGCAGTACTTC. This codes for CASSLAGQGSYEQYF.

In this sample, this clonotype turned up a few times. The CDR3 nucleotides are TGTGCCAGCAGACACCTAGCGGGGCAAGAGACCCAGTACTTC. This encodes CASRHLAGQETQYF. The rearrangement uses TRBV7-9 and TRBJ2-5; 9 bases line up with TRBD2. V trimming: 6 bases; J trimming: 2 bases; junction bases outside the gene matches: 4. CDR1 and CDR2 from the germline V gene are SEHNR and FQNEAQ (reference sequence). This CDR3 is 14 amino acids long.

As to this clonotype: This could be a read error, since a much larger clone is one nucleotide away. V is TRBV6-2 or TRBV6-3 and J is TRBJ1-1; D is uncertain. The CDR3 contains 13 residues. The V gene's germline CDR1 is MNHEY and CDR2 SVGEGT. The CDR3 DNA reads TGTGCCGGCAGAATTGGAGGGTTGGGGTTGGCTTTCTTT. It translates to CAGRIGGLGLAFF.

This sequence joins TRBV20-1 and TRBJ1-1, with 7 bases fitting TRBD1. This CDR3 has 14 amino acids. Trimming at V came to 3 bases and at J to 0 bases, leaving 4 bases not matched to a gene. Germline-derived CDR1 and CDR2 are DFQATT and SNEGSKA (reference sequence). Here the CDR3 reads CSARDGTVNTEAFF. DNA of the CDR3: TGCAGTGCTAGGGATGGGACAGTGAACACTGAAGCTTTCTTT.

This clonotype was seen only a few times. The chain has TRBV20-1 and TRBJ1-3; the D is unclear. The CDR3 contains 13 residues. V was pared by 3 bases and J by 0 bases, with 6 bases between. Germline CDR1 DFQATT, CDR2 SNEGSKA (reference sequence). The CDR3 sequence: CSASRISGNTIYF. CDR3 bases: TGCAGTGCTAGCCGGATCTCTGGAAACACCATATATTTT.

This chain connects TRBV19 to TRBJ2-3; TRBD1 aligns across 11 bases. With 10 bases clipped from V and 4 bases from J, the junction kept 10 bases outside the gene matches. CDR1 is LNHDA and CDR2 is SQIVND in the germline V gene (reference sequence). The CDR3 has 15 amino acids. CDR3 loop: CATQLGQGAADTQYF. The CDR3 coding sequence is TGTGCCACCCAGCTAGGACAGGGGGCTGCAGATACGCAGTATTTT.

The chain carries TRBV5-1 and TRBJ1-6; 7 bases are shared with TRBD1. The J segment lost 6 bases and the V segment lost 4 bases, leaving 4 bases of the junction unmatched. Germline lookup yields CDR1 SGHRS and CDR2 YFSETQ. The CDR3 is 14 amino acids. The CDR3 region has the DNA TGCGCCAGCAGCAGGGACAGCCTTAATTCACCCCTCCACTTT. Its translation: CASSRDSLNSPLHF.

V gene TRBV5-1 combines with J gene TRBJ1-2; no firm D call. Trimming pared 6 bases from V and 3 bases from J, leaving 18 bases between. The germline CDR1 and CDR2 sequences are SGHRS and YFSETQ. CDR3 length equals 15 residues. CDR3: CASTPEPSGDYGYTF. CDR3 DNA: TGCGCCAGCACCCCTGAACCCTCCGGGGACTATGGCTACACCTTC. The complete variable domain, with remaining parts taken from reference TRBV5-1 and TRBJ1-2, reads KAGVTQTPRYLIKTRGQQVTLSCSPISGHRSVSWYQQTPGQGLQFLFEYFSETQRNKGNFPGRFSGRQFSNSRSEMNVSTLELGDSALYLCASTPEPSGDYGYTFGSGTRLTVV.

DNA for the CDR3: TGTGCCAGCAGCCAGCGGGGAGCCTACGGCGAGCAGTACTTC. This translates into CASSQRGAYGEQYF. The rearrangement links TRBV7-9 to TRBJ2-7; 7 bases are a match to TRBD2. CDR3 size: 14 residues. V lost 5 bases, J lost 6 bases, and 10 bases stayed unmatched. Germline V CDR1 and CDR2: SEHNR, FQNEAQ (reference sequence).

The chain recombines TRBV14 with TRBJ2-5; D might be TRBD1 or TRBD2, each matching 5 bases. V was trimmed by 3 bases and J by 3 bases, leaving 11 bases between them. The V gene's germline CDR1 is SGHDN and CDR2 FVKESK. This CDR3 region has 14 residues. CDR3 nucleotide sequence: TGTGCCAGCAGCCACTGGGACGGCGAAGAGACCCAGTACTTC. As protein: CASSHWDGEETQYF. The full variable domain, with the rest looked up from reference TRBV14 and TRBJ2-5, is EAGVTQFPSHSVIEKGQTVTLRCDPISGHDNLYWYRRVMGKEIKFLLHFVKESKQDESGMPNNRFLAERTGGTYSTLKVQPAELEDSGVYFCASSHWDGEETQYFGPGTRLLVL.

The chain joins TRBV10-3 to TRBJ2-3, with 7 bases identical to TRBD2. J was trimmed by 2 bases and V by 1 base; bases with no gene match: 3. Germline CDR1 ENHRY, CDR2 SYGVKD. This CDR3 region has 15 residues. CDR3 protein: CAISEWAGDTDTQYF. DNA for the CDR3: TGTGCCATCAGTGAGTGGGCGGGGGACACAGATACGCAGTATTTT.

This sequence joins TRBV20-1 and TRBJ1-6; D is ambiguous. Trimming removed 3 bases at V and 7 bases at J, with 13 bases between. The germline gives CDR1 DFQATT, CDR2 SNEGSKA (reference sequence). The CDR3 sequence is 14 residues long. The CDR3 DNA is TGCAGTGCTAGGATGGTCGGGCCAAATTCACCCCTCCACTTT. Translated, it gives CSARMVGPNSPLHF.

This clonotype was seen only a few times. The chain employs TRBV24-1 and TRBJ2-7, with unresolved D. From germline, CDR1 is KGHDR and CDR2 SFDVKD. The V end was cut by 6 bases, the J end by 0 bases, with 5 bases between. The CDR3 is 12 amino acids. CDR3 coding DNA: TGTGCCACCAGTACACACTCCTACGAGCAGTACTTC. It specifies CATSTHSYEQYF.

The genes are TRBV19 and TRBJ2-7; D is ambiguous. Deletions cut 8 bases from V and 0 bases from J, with 14 bases between. The germline gives CDR1 LNHDA, CDR2 SQIVND (reference sequence). This CDR3 spans 14 amino acids. The CDR3 DNA follows: TGTGCCAGTGCTCCGGCTGCATCCTCCTACGAGCAGTACTTC. Encoded protein: CASAPAASSYEQYF.

V is TRBV2 and J is TRBJ1-3, with D unresolved. The CDR3 runs to 14 residues. Between the trimmed V and J ends, which lost 2 bases and 4 bases, there was a span of 9 bases. Germline V lookup: CDR1 SNHLY, CDR2 FYNNEI. The DNA of the CDR3 is TGTGCCAGCAGTGAATGGGGTTCCGGAAACACCATATATTTT. As protein: CASSEWGSGNTIYF.

The CDR3 loop is CASIRGRSSSTDTQYF. CDR3 in DNA: TGTGCCAGCATCCGTGGGAGATCATCTAGCACAGATACGCAGTATTTT. The genes are TRBV7-2 and TRBJ2-3; possibly TRBD2 for D (5 bases). Per the germline V gene, CDR1 is SGHTA and CDR2 is FQGNSA. The CDR3 has 16 residues. The V gene lost 7 bases and the J gene lost 0 bases, with 17 bases spanning the gap.

This clonotype was observed a few times. The CDR3 region is CASSPRLAGGQETQYF. The CDR3 bases are TGTGCCAGCAGCCCGAGACTAGCGGGAGGGCAAGAGACCCAGTACTTC. V and J are TRBV7-2 and TRBJ2-5; 14 bases fit TRBD2. The CDR3 spans 16 residues. Losses at the gene ends were 5 bases for V and 2 bases for J; bases not matched to a gene: 4. Germline-derived CDR1 and CDR2 are SGHTA and FQGNSA. The full variable domain, rest sourced from reference TRBV7-2 and TRBJ2-5, is GAGVSQSPSNKVTEKGKDVELRCDPISGHTALYWYRQSLGQGLEFLIYFQGNSAPDKSGLPSDRFSAERTGGSVSTLTIQRTQQEDSAVYLCASSPRLAGGQETQYFGPGTRLLVL.

The rearrangement links TRBV20-1 to TRBJ1-5; tentatively, D is TRBD1 (6 bases). Per germline, CDR1 DFQATT and CDR2 SNEGSKA (reference sequence). The CDR3 sequence is 12 residues long. Trimming pared 3 bases from V and 10 bases from J, leaving 13 bases between. DNA for the CDR3: TGCAGTGCTAGCTCAGGGGCGCGACCCCAGCATTTT. This translates into CSASSGARPQHF.

This clonotype came up once. The gene calls are TRBV5-1 and TRBJ1-1, with 10 positions matching TRBD1. Germline V gene lookup returns CDR1 SGHRS and CDR2 YFSETQ. The CDR3 sequence is 15 residues long. The V gene end was trimmed by 4 bases and the J gene end by 1 base; junction bases not matched to a gene: 4. The DNA of the CDR3 is TGCGCCAGCAGCGACAGGGGGCTTGGGAACACTGAAGCTTTCTTT. Translating gives CASSDRGLGNTEAFF. Complete variable domain (other parts from reference TRBV5-1 and TRBJ1-1): KAGVTQTPRYLIKTRGQQVTLSCSPISGHRSVSWYQQTPGQGLQFLFEYFSETQRNKGNFPGRFSGRQFSNSRSEMNVSTLELGDSALYLCASSDRGLGNTEAFFGQGTRLTVV.

The V and J genes are TRBV19 and TRBJ1-2, with a weak D call TRBD1 (5 bases). This CDR3 is built from 15 residues. CDR1 and CDR2 from the germline V gene are LNHDA and SQIVND (reference sequence). V lost 3 bases, J lost 2 bases, and 13 bases lay in between. In DNA, the CDR3 is TGTGCCAGTAGTATCGCTGGGGGGTTCAACTATGGCTACACCTTC. Protein sequence: CASSIAGGFNYGYTF.

The V call is TRBV9, the J call TRBJ2-3; no reliable D call. The V gene's germline CDR1 is SGDLS and CDR2 YYNGEE. V lost 0 bases and J 6 bases, leaving 11 bases between the germline ends. This CDR3 region has 14 residues. The CDR3 bases are TGTGCCAGCAGCGTAGTTGGGGAAAAGGATACGCAGTATTTT. It encodes CASSVVGEKDTQYF.

The chain has TRBV6-4 and TRBJ1-6; no clear D. Between the trimmed V and J ends, which lost 6 bases and 14 bases, there was a span of 20 bases. This CDR3 is 14 amino acids long. Germline-derived CDR1 and CDR2 are MRHNA and SNTAGT. CDR3: CASSQEGRWSALHF. CDR3 nucleotide sequence: TGTGCCAGCAGCCAAGAAGGACGATGGTCCGCCCTCCACTTT.